This is a list of T cell receptor beta chains from one sample in a study of blood T cell repertoires in COVID-19. The table came from immunoSEQ multiplex PCR; TCRdb's copy has only in-frame clones and leaves some out. The repertoire holds just over 650,000 clones, with over 80% as singletons. The source material was peripheral blood. These receptors originate from a woman younger than 35 with acute or convalescent COVID-19. CDR3s include the opening cysteine and the closing phenylalanine or tryptophan. D genes are given only for firm matches. Clone size is given for some rows only: seen once, a few or many times, or a class if the clone is expanded.

d_gene: .
j_gene: TRBJ1-6
v_gene: TRBV7-2
abundance: .
CDR3aa: CASSLLEGSPLHF
CDR3nt: TGTGCCAGCAGCTTATTAGAGGGTTCACCCCTCCACTTT

d_gene: .
j_gene: TRBJ1-2
v_gene: TRBV6-5
abundance: .
CDR3aa: CASRGGGGYTF
CDR3nt: TGTGCCAGCCGAGGGGGGGGCGGCTACACCTTC

d_gene: TRBD1
j_gene: TRBJ2-5
v_gene: TRBV29-1
abundance: .
CDR3aa: CSVEASGGQETQYF
CDR3nt: TGCAGCGTTGAAGCCTCAGGGGGCCAAGAGACCCAGTACTTC

d_gene: .
j_gene: TRBJ1-2
v_gene: TRBV5-8
abundance: .
CDR3aa: CASSILGWAALNYGYTF
CDR3nt: TGTGCCAGCAGCATCTTAGGATGGGCCGCCTTGAACTATGGCTACACCTTC

d_gene: .
j_gene: TRBJ1-5
v_gene: TRBV2
abundance: .
CDR3aa: CASSDGGLNQPQHF
CDR3nt: TGTGCCAGCAGTGATGGAGGACTCAATCAGCCCCAGCATTTT

d_gene: TRBD2
j_gene: TRBJ2-7
v_gene: TRBV7-2
abundance: few
CDR3aa: CASSSGLAHSYEQYF
CDR3nt: TGTGCCAGCAGCTCCGGACTAGCCCACTCCTACGAGCAGTACTTC

d_gene: .
j_gene: TRBJ1-2
v_gene: TRBV19
abundance: .
CDR3aa: CASTRGTPNYGYTF
CDR3nt: TGTGCCAGCACGCGCGGGACGCCTAACTATGGCTACACCTTC

d_gene: .
j_gene: TRBJ1-2
v_gene: TRBV14
abundance: .
CDR3aa: CASSQEGRGIYGYTF
CDR3nt: TGTGCCAGCAGCCAAGAGGGGCGCGGGATCTATGGCTACACCTTC

d_gene: TRBD1
j_gene: TRBJ1-1
v_gene: TRBV13
abundance: .
CDR3aa: CASRPDRGKGNTEAFF
CDR3nt: TGTGCCAGCAGACCAGACAGGGGAAAGGGGAACACTGAAGCTTTCTTT

d_gene: TRBD1
j_gene: TRBJ2-7
v_gene: TRBV5-6
abundance: .
CDR3aa: CASSSGQGYEQYF
CDR3nt: TGTGCCAGCAGCTCCGGACAGGGGTACGAGCAGTACTTC

d_gene: TRBD2
j_gene: TRBJ2-3
v_gene: TRBV13
abundance: .
CDR3aa: CASSLRFSGRHTQYF
CDR3nt: TGTGCCAGCAGCTTAAGGTTTAGCGGGAGGCATACGCAGTATTTT

d_gene: .
j_gene: TRBJ1-2
v_gene: TRBV21-1
abundance: .
CDR3aa: CASSNRLNLRGYTF
CDR3nt: TGTGCCAGCAGCAATCGACTCAACCTGCGGGGCTACACCTTC

d_gene: .
j_gene: TRBJ2-1
v_gene: TRBV9
abundance: .
CDR3aa: CASSVGGRNEQFF
CDR3nt: TGTGCCAGCAGCGTAGGTGGCAGAAATGAGCAGTTCTTC

d_gene: .
j_gene: TRBJ2-1
v_gene: TRBV24-1
abundance: .
CDR3aa: CATNSPRDNNEQFF
CDR3nt: TGTGCCACCAACTCCCCCAGGGACAACAATGAGCAGTTCTTC

d_gene: .
j_gene: TRBJ1-1
v_gene: TRBV6-5
abundance: .
CDR3aa: CASSYLPNTEAFF
CDR3nt: TGTGCCAGCAGTTACCTACCAAATACTGAAGCTTTCTTT

d_gene: TRBD1
j_gene: TRBJ1-3
v_gene: TRBV4-1
abundance: once
CDR3aa: CASSPTGEGNTIYF
CDR3nt: TGCGCCAGCAGCCCCACAGGGGAAGGAAACACCATATATTTT

d_gene: TRBD1
j_gene: TRBJ1-4
v_gene: TRBV2
abundance: .
CDR3aa: CASSEWKGQINEKLFF
CDR3nt: TGTGCCAGCAGTGAATGGAAGGGACAGATCAATGAAAAACTGTTTTTT

d_gene: TRBD1
j_gene: TRBJ1-2
v_gene: TRBV27
abundance: .
CDR3aa: CASSFLTDRGGHGYTF
CDR3nt: TGTGCCAGCAGTTTTTTGACCGACAGGGGCGGTCATGGCTACACCTTC

d_gene: .
j_gene: TRBJ2-7
v_gene: TRBV4-1
abundance: .
CDR3aa: CASSPGRYEQYF
CDR3nt: TGCGCCAGCAGCCCGGGAAGATACGAGCAGTACTTC

d_gene: TRBD1
j_gene: TRBJ1-6
v_gene: TRBV9
abundance: .
CDR3aa: CASSVGSGTGHLHF
CDR3nt: TGTGCCAGCAGCGTAGGGTCCGGGACAGGTCACCTCCACTTT

d_gene: .
j_gene: TRBJ2-7
v_gene: TRBV5-6
abundance: .
CDR3aa: CASSLVWAGLYEQYF
CDR3nt: TGTGCCAGCAGCTTGGTTTGGGCCGGACTATACGAGCAGTACTTC

d_gene: .
j_gene: TRBJ1-2
v_gene: TRBV3-1/TRBV3-2
abundance: .
CDR3aa: CASNAGYGYTF
CDR3nt: TGTGCCAGCAACGCAGGGTATGGCTACACCTTC

d_gene: TRBD1
j_gene: TRBJ1-2
v_gene: TRBV19
abundance: once
CDR3aa: CASSPGQGYYGYTF
CDR3nt: TGTGCCAGTAGTCCGGGACAGGGGTACTATGGCTACACCTTC

d_gene: .
j_gene: TRBJ2-1
v_gene: TRBV14
abundance: .
CDR3aa: CASSSQVLNEQFF
CDR3nt: TGTGCCAGCAGCTCCCAGGTTCTCAATGAGCAGTTCTTC

d_gene: TRBD2
j_gene: TRBJ2-3
v_gene: TRBV19
abundance: .
CDR3aa: CASSIGKERGTQYF
CDR3nt: TGTGCCAGTAGTATAGGGAAGGAGCGGGGGACGCAGTATTTT

d_gene: .
j_gene: TRBJ2-7
v_gene: TRBV12-2
abundance: .
CDR3aa: CASRLVSGAPYEQYF
CDR3nt: TGTGCAAGTCGCTTAGTTAGCGGGGCACCGTACGAGCAGTACTTC

d_gene: .
j_gene: TRBJ2-3
v_gene: TRBV5-4
abundance: .
CDR3aa: CASSLPGSSTDTQYF
CDR3nt: TGTGCCAGCAGCTTGCCAGGGTCTAGCACAGATACGCAGTATTTT

d_gene: TRBD1
j_gene: TRBJ1-2
v_gene: TRBV9
abundance: .
CDR3aa: CASHGQGGPFHGYTF
CDR3nt: TGTGCCAGCCACGGACAAGGGGGCCCGTTTCATGGCTACACCTTC

d_gene: .
j_gene: TRBJ1-2
v_gene: TRBV24-1
abundance: .
CDR3aa: CATSGDGLGAQPGGYTF
CDR3nt: TGTGCCACCAGTGGGGACGGGCTGGGGGCCCAACCTGGAGGCTACACCTTC

d_gene: TRBD1
j_gene: TRBJ1-1
v_gene: TRBV2
abundance: few
CDR3aa: CASSEEGAGTEAFF
CDR3nt: TGTGCCAGCAGTGAAGAGGGGGCAGGCACTGAAGCTTTCTTT

d_gene: TRBD1
j_gene: TRBJ2-5
v_gene: TRBV4-2
abundance: .
CDR3aa: CASSLPGQKETQYF
CDR3nt: TGTGCCAGCAGCCTACCGGGACAGAAAGAGACCCAGTACTTC

d_gene: .
j_gene: TRBJ2-3
v_gene: TRBV6-2/TRBV6-3
abundance: .
CDR3aa: CASSYSIRDSTDTQYF
CDR3nt: TGTGCCAGCAGTTACTCGATCAGGGATAGCACAGATACGCAGTATTTT

d_gene: TRBD1
j_gene: TRBJ2-7
v_gene: TRBV6-1
abundance: once
CDR3aa: CASSVQGPDWASYEQYF
CDR3nt: TGTGCCAGCAGTGTACAGGGGCCAGATTGGGCCTCCTACGAGCAGTACTTC

d_gene: TRBD2
j_gene: TRBJ2-3
v_gene: TRBV9
abundance: once
CDR3aa: CASSSLAGGPFTDTQYF
CDR3nt: TGTGCCAGCAGCTCCCTGGCGGGGGGGCCTTTCACAGATACGCAGTATTTT

d_gene: .
j_gene: TRBJ1-2
v_gene: TRBV18
abundance: .
CDR3aa: CASSPSAGARGYTF
CDR3nt: TGTGCCAGCTCTCCCAGCGCGGGTGCCAGGGGCTACACCTTC

d_gene: .
j_gene: TRBJ2-5
v_gene: TRBV5-5
abundance: once
CDR3aa: CASSLAISGRQETQYF
CDR3nt: TGTGCCAGCAGCTTGGCCATTTCAGGGAGGCAAGAGACCCAGTACTTC

d_gene: .
j_gene: TRBJ1-1
v_gene: TRBV28
abundance: .
CDR3aa: CASGRESTEAFF
CDR3nt: TGTGCCAGCGGGAGGGAGAGCACTGAAGCTTTCTTT

d_gene: TRBD1
j_gene: TRBJ1-1
v_gene: TRBV11-2
abundance: few
CDR3aa: CASSRASTGGTEAFF
CDR3nt: TGTGCCAGCAGCCGCGCCTCCACAGGGGGCACTGAAGCTTTCTTT

d_gene: TRBD1
j_gene: TRBJ2-5
v_gene: TRBV6-5
abundance: .
CDR3aa: CASRLTGDQETQYF
CDR3nt: TGTGCCAGCAGGCTGACAGGGGACCAAGAGACCCAGTACTTC

d_gene: .
j_gene: TRBJ1-2
v_gene: TRBV13
abundance: .
CDR3aa: CASSFDSPLNYGYTF
CDR3nt: TGTGCCAGCAGCTTTGACAGTCCTCTTAACTATGGCTACACCTTC

d_gene: .
j_gene: TRBJ1-5
v_gene: TRBV3-1/TRBV3-2
abundance: .
CDR3aa: CASSERGLPNQPQHF
CDR3nt: TGTGCCAGCAGCGAGCGAGGACTGCCGAATCAGCCCCAGCATTTT

d_gene: .
j_gene: TRBJ2-1
v_gene: TRBV28
abundance: .
CDR3aa: CASRMGGQPAMQFF
CDR3nt: TGTGCCAGCAGGATGGGGGGACAGCCGGCGATGCAGTTCTTC

d_gene: .
j_gene: TRBJ2-2
v_gene: TRBV30
abundance: few
CDR3aa: CAWAEAARKAGELFF
CDR3nt: TGTGCCTGGGCCGAGGCAGCCAGAAAGGCCGGGGAGCTGTTTTTT

d_gene: .
j_gene: TRBJ1-1
v_gene: TRBV5-4
abundance: .
CDR3aa: CASQPEMNTEAFF
CDR3nt: TGTGCCAGCCAGCCGGAGATGAACACTGAAGCTTTCTTT

d_gene: TRBD1
j_gene: TRBJ2-2
v_gene: TRBV10-3
abundance: .
CDR3aa: CAISESKGASGTGELFF
CDR3nt: TGTGCCATCAGTGAGTCTAAGGGGGCGTCGGGCACCGGGGAGCTGTTTTTT

d_gene: TRBD1
j_gene: TRBJ2-3
v_gene: TRBV19
abundance: .
CDR3aa: CASSIDDRGPSSTDTQYF
CDR3nt: TGTGCCAGTAGTATAGATGACAGGGGGCCTTCTAGCACAGATACGCAGTATTTT

d_gene: .
j_gene: TRBJ1-1
v_gene: TRBV7-9
abundance: .
CDR3aa: CASSLVGLTGTEAFF
CDR3nt: TGTGCCAGCAGCTTAGTGGGTTTGACGGGGACTGAAGCTTTCTTT